The 26 T cell receptor beta chains presented below share a single source sample, sequenced in a study of human T cells and chemical hapten exposure. Time point in this sample: patch test 2, 6 weeks after DPC sensitization. The treatment here: therapeutic diphenylcyclopropenone sensitization with weekly scalp DPC. MiXCR was run by TCRdb on the RACE reads, yielding one entry per CDR3 protein. This repertoire shows approximately 350,000 distinct CDR3 sequences, over 6% found once; its top ten account for 4.5% to 6%. The sequenced sample was whole blood, obtained in connection with sensitization to the hapten diphenylcyclopropenone (DPC). The receptors derive from a woman aged 18 to 35 with alopecia areata. Some clones in this sample may be carry-over from other donors' samples.

This clonotype has ten or more counts. This chain connects TRBV7-2 to TRBJ1-1, with 7 bases matching TRBD1. This CDR3 is built from 15 residues. After removal of 4 bases from V and 5 bases from J, the junction contained 10 bases not matched to a gene. The germline V gene has CDR1 SGHTA and CDR2 FQGNSA. CDR3: CASSSQTPGGTEAFF. The CDR3 region has the DNA TGTGCCAGCAGCTCACAAACTCCAGGGGGAACTGAAGCTTTCTTT.

In its sample, this clonotype was seen many times. The chain employs TRBV28 and TRBJ1-1; D is uncertain. There are 13 residues in the CDR3. CDR1 is MDHEN, CDR2 SYDVKM, per germline. V lost 3 bases and J 11 bases, leaving 16 bases between the germline ends. The CDR3 coding sequence is TGTGCCAGCAGTTTGGGAGAAAGGGTGGTGGCTTTCTTT. Amino acid sequence: CASSLGERVVAFF.

This clonotype occurred many times. V usage is TRBV6-1 and J usage is TRBJ1-2; no reliable D call. V lost 2 bases and J lost 1, with 11 bases in between. This CDR3 comprises 15 residues. Germline values: CDR1 MNHNS, CDR2 SASEGT. Here the CDR3 DNA reads TGTGCCAGCAGTGAACGACCCAGCCGTAACTATGGCTACACCTTC. This translates into CASSERPSRNYGYTF.

This clonotype has ten or more counts. This chain links TRBV12-3 or TRBV12-4 with TRBJ1-5; D is uncertain. V was trimmed by 3 bases and J by 6 bases, leaving 9 bases between them. There are 13 residues in the CDR3. CDR3 sequence: CASSLNFGQPQHF. CDR3 DNA sequence: TGTGCCAGCAGTTTGAATTTTGGTCAGCCCCAGCATTTT.

The V and J genes are TRBV6-2 or TRBV6-3 and TRBJ2-4; tentative D call: TRBD1 (5 bases). The CDR3 consists of 15 residues. Trimming left V 4 bases short and J 2 bases short, with 12 bases between. CDR1 is MNHEY, CDR2 SVGEGT, per germline. The CDR3 bases are TGTGCCAGCAGTTTTAGGGGTATGTCCAAAAACATTCAGTACTTC. Protein sequence: CASSFRGMSKNIQYF.

V and J are TRBV7-9 and TRBJ2-7; possibly TRBD1 or TRBD2 for D (5 bases each). The CDR3 totals 14 residues. Germline values: CDR1 SEHNR, CDR2 FQNEAQ (reference sequence). Trimming took 4 bases from V and 6 from J, leaving 16 bases between them. CDR3 in amino acids: CASSSPGASGEQYF. Written as DNA, the CDR3 is TGTGCCAGCAGCTCCCCCGGGGCTTCCGGCGAGCAGTACTTC.

This clonotype occurred many times. A junction end diverges from the germline sequence, so it may reflect a read error. The chain recombines TRBV5-5 with TRBJ1-2, with unresolved D. Germline values: CDR1 SGHKS, CDR2 YYEKEE (reference sequence). The CDR3 has 12 amino acids. For the CDR3, the DNA is TGTGCCAGCAGCTTGGCCCTAGGACTAAAGGCTTTC. It translates to CASSLALGLKAF.

Note on this clonotype: Just one base apart from a much larger clone, this may be a read error. The V and J genes are TRBV20-1 and TRBJ1-2; 9 bases are shared with TRBD1. V lost 6 bases and J lost 3; bases outside the gene matches: 5. Germline V gene data show CDR1 as DFQATT and CDR2 as SNEGSKA (reference sequence). This CDR3 region has 13 residues. CDR3 bases: TGCAGTGCGCCCGACAGGGGGTACTATGGCTACACCTTC. Residues: CSAPDRGYYGYTF.

This clonotype has at least ten counts. The J gene is TRBJ1-3, the V gene TRBV20-1; D unclear. The V gene's germline CDR1 is DFQATT and CDR2 SNEGSKA (reference sequence). The V gene lost 0 bases and the J gene lost 0 bases, with 12 bases spanning the gap. The CDR3 contains 16 residues. This chain's CDR3 is CSAREGGVLSGNTIYF. The CDR3 DNA follows: TGCAGTGCTAGAGAGGGTGGAGTCCTCTCTGGAAACACCATATATTTT.

The chain links TRBV2 to TRBJ1-1, with D possibly matching TRBD1 (5 bases). The CDR3 totals 16 residues. CDR1 is SNHLY and CDR2 is FYNNEI in the germline V gene. The V end lost 5 bases, the J end lost 1 base, and 17 bases lay between the germline ends. The CDR3 protein is CASSFVSGHGNTEAFF. The CDR3, as DNA: TGTGCCAGCAGTTTTGTTAGCGGACACGGGAACACTGAAGCTTTCTTT.

The chain uses TRBV12-3 or TRBV12-4 and TRBJ2-3; TRBD1 agrees at 9 bases. This CDR3 comprises 15 residues. Trimming at V came to 2 bases and at J to 3 bases, leaving 3 bases not matched to a gene. This chain's CDR3 is CASSLRTGATDTQYF. The CDR3 coding sequence is TGTGCCAGCAGTTTAAGGACAGGGGCTACAGATACGCAGTATTTT.

This clonotype was seen only a few times. The chain combines TRBV5-1 with TRBJ2-7, with D uncertain. The CDR3 is 14 amino acids. The V gene's germline CDR1 is SGHRS and CDR2 YFSETQ. V gave up 1 base and J gave up 1 base, with 9 bases separating them. Written as DNA, the CDR3 is TGCGCCAGCAGCTTGTATCCAGGTTCCTACGAGCAGTACTTC. Translated: CASSLYPGSYEQYF.

CDR3 nucleotides: TGCGCCAGCAGCCAAGTGGGACAGGGAAAAGGCTACACCTTC. This codes for CASSQVGQGKGYTF. The rearrangement links TRBV4-1 to TRBJ1-2; 9 nucleotides align to TRBD1. The CDR3 is 14 amino acids. Trimming took 1 base from V and 8 from J; bases not matched to a gene: 5. Germline V gives CDR1 MGHRA, CDR2 YSYEKL.

With regard to this clonotype: Relative to the germline gene, one junction end is altered; a read error may explain this. This rearrangement joins TRBV7-2 to TRBJ2-1, with 13 bases fitting TRBD2. Germline values: CDR1 SGHTA, CDR2 FQGNSA. The CDR3 contains 18 residues. The CDR3 sequence is CASTLPLLAGGPRNEQFF. CDR3 sequence (DNA): TGTGCCAGCACCTTACCCTTACTAGCGGGGGGGCCTCGTAATGAGCAGTTCTTC.

Only a few counts were recorded for this clonotype. The gene calls are TRBV6-2 or TRBV6-3 and TRBJ2-7; either TRBD1 or TRBD2 may fit D (6 bases each). CDR1 is MNHEY and CDR2 is SVGEGT in the germline V gene. Trimming stripped 5 bases from V and 2 bases from J, with 13 bases between. The CDR3 sequence is 14 residues long. The CDR3: CASSATGATYEQYF. CDR3 in DNA: TGTGCCAGCAGTGCAACGGGGGCCACCTACGAGCAGTACTTC.

The rearrangement joins TRBV5-1 to TRBJ2-1, with D maybe TRBD2 (7 bases). Germline lookup yields CDR1 SGHRS and CDR2 YFSETQ. The length of the CDR3 is 14 residues. The ends were cut back, 0 bases at V and 9 bases at J, with 13 bases in the middle. The chain's CDR3 is CASSLGRGPLEQFF. In DNA, the CDR3 is TGCGCCAGCAGCTTGGGGCGGGGGCCACTTGAGCAGTTCTTC.

This clonotype was seen a handful of times. The gene calls are TRBV10-3 and TRBJ1-2; 7 bases line up with TRBD1. Unmatched junction bases numbered 6, after V lost 6 bases and J lost 5 bases. The CDR3 is 13 amino acids. CDR1 and CDR2 (germline): ENHRY, SYGVKD. The chain's CDR3 is CAIRAGQVYGYTF. CDR3 coding DNA: TGTGCCATCAGAGCAGGACAGGTTTATGGCTACACCTTC.

This clonotype was seen ten or more times. The rearrangement uses TRBV7-6 and TRBJ1-5, with D hard to call. V lost 5 bases, J lost 4 bases, and 15 bases lay in between. Looked up from germline, CDR1 is SGHVS and CDR2 is FNYEAQ. The CDR3 spans 15 residues. The CDR3 loop reads CASSAMSGFNQPQHF. The CDR3 nucleotides are TGTGCCAGCAGCGCCATGTCGGGATTTAATCAGCCCCAGCATTTT.

This clonotype was observed a few times. The rearrangement links TRBV2 to TRBJ1-2, with D uncertain. Germline V gives CDR1 SNHLY, CDR2 FYNNEI. The V end lost 6 bases, the J end lost 2 bases, and 13 bases lay between the germline ends. The CDR3 runs 14 residues. The CDR3 coding sequence is TGTGCCAGCAGGAAGGGCCCCGCCAACTATGGCTACACCTTC. This gives the protein CASRKGPANYGYTF. Filled out from reference TRBV2 and TRBJ1-2, the complete variable domain reads EPEVTQTPSHQVTQMGQEVILRCVPISNHLYFYWYRQILGQKVEFLVSFYNNEISEKSEIFDDQFSVERPDGSNFTLKIRSTKLEDSAMYFCASRKGPANYGYTFGSGTRLTVV.

This clonotype was seen only a few times. V gene TRBV6-2 or TRBV6-3 combines with J gene TRBJ1-5; D unclear. The CDR3 has 13 amino acids. V was clipped by 5 bases and J by 5 bases, with 10 bases between them. Germline assignment: CDR1 MNHEY and CDR2 SVGEGT. The chain's CDR3 is CASSLSDYQPQHF. DNA of the CDR3: TGTGCCAGCAGTCTCAGTGACTATCAGCCCCAGCATTTT.

This clonotype was observed a few times. V usage is TRBV2 and J usage is TRBJ2-4, with 10 bases lining up with TRBD1. This CDR3 has 16 amino acids. Trimming took 8 bases from V and 0 from J; bases not matched to a gene: 7. Germline loops: CDR1 SNHLY, CDR2 FYNNEI. This CDR3 is CASLPGQGLAKNIQYF. The CDR3, as DNA: TGTGCCAGCCTCCCGGGACAGGGGCTAGCCAAAAACATTCAGTACTTC.

V and J are TRBV7-2 and TRBJ2-1; 8 nucleotides line up with TRBD2. With V trimmed by 1 base and J by 6 bases, 14 bases remained unmatched. The V gene's germline CDR1 is SGHTA and CDR2 FQGNSA. The CDR3 length is 18 residues. The CDR3 spells CASSLVGRGDSVRNEQFF. CDR3 sequence (DNA): TGTGCCAGCAGCTTAGTGGGGCGGGGGGACTCCGTACGCAATGAGCAGTTCTTC. Full variable domain (rest looked up from reference TRBV7-2 and TRBJ2-1): GAGVSQSPSNKVTEKGKDVELRCDPISGHTALYWYRQSLGQGLEFLIYFQGNSAPDKSGLPSDRFSAERTGGSVSTLTIQRTQQEDSAVYLCASSLVGRGDSVRNEQFFGPGTRLTVL.

This clonotype was counted between two and nine times. V and J are TRBV6-5 and TRBJ1-2; no firm D call. Germline V CDR1 and CDR2: MNHEY, SVGAGI. The CDR3 has 12 residues. The V end was cut by 6 bases, the J end by 6 bases, with 11 bases between. In nucleotides, the CDR3 is TGTGCCAGCAGCCGCGGACCCAATGGCTACACCTTC. Translated: CASSRGPNGYTF.

CDR3 sequence: CASSPPGQVNEQYF. Here the CDR3 DNA reads TGTGCCAGCAGTCCGCCAGGGCAGGTAAACGAGCAGTACTTC. The chain links TRBV28 to TRBJ2-7, with D possibly matching TRBD1 (5 bases). Germline CDR1 and CDR2: MDHEN and SYDVKM. CDR3 length: 14 residues. Trimming stripped 5 bases from V and 5 bases from J, with 16 bases between.

This clonotype showed up many times. The chain is built from TRBV27 and TRBJ2-4; maybe TRBD1 (5 bases). This CDR3 comprises 14 residues. Germline CDR1 MNHEY, CDR2 SMNVEV (reference sequence). V was shortened by 5 bases and J by 6 bases, with 14 bases between the two germline ends. Written as DNA, the CDR3 is TGTGCCAGCAGTGGGGCCCTGACGGGAAACATTCAGTACTTC. It encodes CASSGALTGNIQYF.

This clonotype appeared a few times. V gene TRBV6-5 combines with J gene TRBJ2-4, with 9 bases fitting TRBD1. Germline V lookup: CDR1 MNHEY, CDR2 SVGAGI. The CDR3 has 14 amino acids. The V and J ends lost 2 bases and 9 bases, in that order; junction bases with no gene match: 5. The CDR3 sequence is CASSYGTGKRIQYF. The CDR3 nucleotides are TGTGCCAGCAGTTACGGGACAGGGAAGCGCATTCAGTACTTC.